Each of the 9 T cell receptor beta chains below was sequenced from the same sample in a study of blood T cell repertoires in COVID-19. The repertoire was sequenced with immunoSEQ multiplex PCR; TCRdb's copy has only in-frame clones and lacks some. Altogether about 190,000 clones are present, 70% to 90% being singletons, with the ten largest covering 1.1%. Sequenced input: peripheral blood. The receptors derive from a man aged 25 to 40 with acute or convalescent COVID-19.

The V and J genes are TRBV29-1 and TRBJ2-3, with D perhaps TRBD1 (7 bases). The germline V gene has CDR1 SQVTM and CDR2 ANQGSEA. The V and J ends lost 7 bases and 4 bases respectively, with 18 bases between them. This CDR3 region has 14 residues. The CDR3 here is CSATTGSGADTQYF. DNA for the CDR3: TGCAGCGCCACGACAGGGTCGGGAGCAGATACGCAGTATTTT.

The CDR3 DNA sequence: TGTGCCAGTAAGAGGGGGCTTCGGAAGGAGACTGGAAACACCATATATTTT. Translated: CASKRGLRKETGNTIYF. The rearrangement joins TRBV19 to TRBJ1-3; TRBD1 matches at 7 bases. The J segment lost 2 bases and the V segment lost 7 bases, leaving 14 bases of the junction unmatched. This CDR3 comprises 17 residues. Germline CDR1 is LNHDA and CDR2 is SQIVND (reference sequence).

The rearrangement joins TRBV3-1 (or the pseudogene TRBV3-2) to TRBJ1-2, with 9 bases lining up with TRBD1. The junction had 4 bases not matched to a gene; V was cut back by 0 bases and J by 8 bases. The CDR3 contains 14 residues. CDR1 and CDR2 (germline): LGHDT, YNNKEL (reference sequence). CDR3 DNA: TGTGCCAGCAGCCAAGATTTAACAGGGGGCGGCTACACCTTC. It codes for CASSQDLTGGGYTF.

The V call is TRBV19, the J call TRBJ1-1; no definite D call. V was trimmed by 8 bases and J by 5 bases, leaving 21 bases between them. The CDR3 totals 15 residues. Looked up from germline, CDR1 is LNHDA and CDR2 is SQIVND (reference sequence). Here the CDR3 reads CASLSVAGGGTEAFF. DNA for the CDR3: TGTGCCAGTTTGAGTGTTGCGGGTGGAGGGACTGAAGCTTTCTTT.

V usage is TRBV2 and J usage is TRBJ2-4, with 8 bases fitting TRBD1. Germline loops: CDR1 SNHLY, CDR2 FYNNEI. J was trimmed by 8 bases and V by 4 bases; bases with no gene match: 4. The CDR3 is 13 amino acids. The CDR3, as DNA: TGTGCCAGCAGTGGACAGGGGATAGACATTCAGTACTTC. It codes for CASSGQGIDIQYF. Full variable domain (outside the CDR3, taken from reference TRBV2 and TRBJ2-4): EPEVTQTPSHQVTQMGQEVILRCVPISNHLYFYWYRQILGQKVEFLVSFYNNEISEKSEIFDDQFSVERPDGSNFTLKIRSTKLEDSAMYFCASSGQGIDIQYFGAGTRLSVL.

This chain uses TRBV27 with TRBJ1-4; D unresolved. Trimming removed 10 bases at V and 1 base at J, with 16 bases between. CDR3 size: 15 residues. Germline V gives CDR1 MNHEY, CDR2 SMNVEV (reference sequence). The CDR3 nucleotides are TGTGCCACCGCGGAGGGTGCGGGAACTAATGAAAAACTGTTTTTT. Translation gives CATAEGAGTNEKLFF.

This chain connects TRBV28 to TRBJ2-7; TRBD1 aligns across 7 bases. The V segment lost 6 bases and the J segment 2 bases; nucleotides outside the gene matches: 4. This CDR3 spans 13 amino acids. Germline V gives CDR1 MDHEN, CDR2 SYDVKM. The CDR3 sequence is CASRRQGTYEQYF. In DNA, the CDR3 is TGTGCCAGCAGACGACAGGGAACCTACGAGCAGTACTTC.

The chain joins TRBV7-9 to TRBJ1-4; D uncertain. The CDR3 is made up of 14 amino acids. The V end was cut by 1 base, the J end by 5 bases, with 8 bases between. CDR1 is SEHNR, CDR2 FQNEAQ, per germline (reference sequence). The CDR3 coding sequence is TGTGCCAGCAGCTTAGTCTCGGGGAATGAAAAACTGTTTTTT. Its translation is CASSLVSGNEKLFF. Full variable domain (outside the CDR3, taken from reference TRBV7-9 and TRBJ1-4): DTGVSQNPRHKITKRGQNVTFRCDPISEHNRLYWYRQTLGQGPEFLTYFQNEAQLEKSRLLSDRFSAERPKGSFSTLEIQRTEQGDSAMYLCASSLVSGNEKLFFGSGTQLSVL.

This clone has a single count. The chain joins TRBV5-4 to TRBJ1-2; D perhaps matches TRBD1 (5 bases). There are 14 residues in the CDR3. V was clipped by 0 bases and J by 3 bases, with 9 bases between them. CDR1 is SGHNT and CDR2 is YYREEE in the germline V gene (reference sequence). The CDR3 reads CASSLVGGDYGYTF. CDR3 bases: TGTGCCAGCAGCTTGGTCGGGGGGGACTATGGCTACACCTTC. The full variable domain, with the rest looked up from reference TRBV5-4 and TRBJ1-2, is ETGVTQSPTHLIKTRGQQVTLRCSSQSGHNTVSWYQQALGQGPQFIFQYYREEENGRGNFPPRFSGLQFPNYSSELNVNALELDDSALYLCASSLVGGDYGYTFGSGTRLTVV.